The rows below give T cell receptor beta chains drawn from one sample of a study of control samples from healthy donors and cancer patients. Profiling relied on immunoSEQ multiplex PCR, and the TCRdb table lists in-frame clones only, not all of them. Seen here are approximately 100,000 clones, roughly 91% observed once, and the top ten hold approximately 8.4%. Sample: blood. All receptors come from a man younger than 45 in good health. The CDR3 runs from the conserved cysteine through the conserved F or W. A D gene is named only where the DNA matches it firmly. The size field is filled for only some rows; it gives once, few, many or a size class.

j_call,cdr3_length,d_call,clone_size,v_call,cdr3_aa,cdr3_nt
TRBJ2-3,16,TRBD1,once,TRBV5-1,CASRARKGQGADTQYF,TGCGCCAGCAGGGCAAGGAAGGGACAGGGAGCAGATACGCAGTATTTT
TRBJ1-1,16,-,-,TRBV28,CASSPPDRFMNTEAFF,TGTGCCAGCAGTCCCCCCGACAGATTCATGAACACTGAAGCTTTCTTT
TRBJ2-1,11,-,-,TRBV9,CASSVGTEQFF,TGTGCCAGCAGCGTAGGGACTGAGCAGTTCTTC
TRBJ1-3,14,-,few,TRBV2,CASCRDYSGNTIYF,TGTGCCAGCTGCAGGGACTACTCTGGAAACACCATATATTTT
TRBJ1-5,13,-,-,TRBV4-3,CASSQDNNQPQHF,TGCGCCAGCAGCCAAGACAACAATCAGCCCCAGCATTTT
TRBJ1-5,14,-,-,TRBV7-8,CASSPRMGNQPQHF,TGTGCCAGCAGCCCTAGGATGGGCAATCAGCCCCAGCATTTT
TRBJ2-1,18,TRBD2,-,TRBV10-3,CAISEPGLAGVVGDEQFF,TGTGCCATCAGTGAGCCAGGACTAGCGGGAGTTGTAGGTGATGAGCAGTTCTTC
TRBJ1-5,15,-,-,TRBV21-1,CASSKDTDPNQPQHF,TGTGCCAGCAGCAAAGACACAGACCCCAATCAGCCCCAGCATTTT
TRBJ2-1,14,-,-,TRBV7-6,CASSSPGWTDEQFF,TGTGCCAGCAGCTCTCCCGGATGGACGGATGAGCAGTTCTTC
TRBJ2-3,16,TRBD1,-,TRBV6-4,CASSPTPDRGADTQYF,TGTGCCAGCAGTCCCACGCCGGACAGGGGCGCAGATACGCAGTATTTT
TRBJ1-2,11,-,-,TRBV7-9,CASSLQSGYTF,TGTGCCAGCAGCTTACAGTCGGGCTACACCTTC
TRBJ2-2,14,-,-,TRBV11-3,CASSRVQGGGELFF,TGTGCCAGCAGCCGCGTACAGGGCGGCGGGGAGCTGTTTTTT
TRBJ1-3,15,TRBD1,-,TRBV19,CASRRTGQPGNTIYF,TGTGCCAGTAGAAGGACAGGGCAGCCTGGAAACACCATATATTTT
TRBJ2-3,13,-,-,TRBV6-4,CASSEIPTDTQYF,TGTGCCAGCAGTGAAATTCCGACAGATACGCAGTATTTT
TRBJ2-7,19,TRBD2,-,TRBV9,CASSATGNGLADSSYEQYF,TGTGCCAGCAGCGCAACAGGGAACGGACTAGCGGATAGCTCCTACGAGCAGTACTTC
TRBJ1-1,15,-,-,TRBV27,CASSLSWRRGTEAFF,TGTGCCAGCAGTTTATCATGGCGCAGGGGCACTGAAGCTTTCTTT
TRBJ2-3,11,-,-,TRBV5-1,CASSSGDTQYF,TGCGCCAGCAGCTCAGGAGATACGCAGTATTTT